The following is a TCR beta chain sequence with its context. Its antigen has not been determined. Base qualities are not at hand, and no much larger clone is one base apart. This entry belongs to a study of blood T cell repertoires in COVID-19 (dated by TCRdb to between 2020 and 2021). Regarding the complete study: Samples covering the acute and convalescent phases of COVID-19 were provided by collaborators in the United States, Italy and Spain. The material from the prospective study consisted of cDNA or gDNA derived from T cells, B-cell-depleted T cells, or PBMCs. Subjects who had been exposed to COVID-19, were actively infected with it, or had recovered from it provided the deeply sampled blood TCRbeta repertoires that made up the dataset. The repertoires were released in a freely available public database meant as a resource for research on the immune response to SARS-CoV-2. The samples were drawn from two sources: the first 160 participants of the ongoing ImmuneRACE study, and 1,254 subjects contributed by 6 global collaborators. The sample metadata nearly always contained a de-identified subject ID, COVID-19 status, age in years and sex. Where available, HLA class I and class II types were obtained from metadata supplied by the sample provider rather than from assay-based typing.

The immunoSEQ Assay, a bias-controlled multiplex PCR, was used to amplify TCRbeta CDR3 regions from genomic DNA. Regarding the original processing steps: Nucleated cell counts per sample were estimated from amplification of reference gene primers within the assay. To quantify the absolute abundance of each unique TCRbeta CDR3 rearrangement, sequence reads were collapsed and filtered. For each sample, productive Simpson clonality was calculated by taking the square root of Simpson's diversity index across productive rearrangements. TCRdb took over this immuneACCESS table, retaining in-frame rearrangements with V and J assigned. Such tables are incomplete; in checked studies, under half of the missing clones stem from an unresolved V gene, and the remainder is unexplained. The D gene and trimming were derived from the DNA, and the V and J assignments and clone size from that table. This sample gives 200,000 to 250,000 clones in total; 90% of them show up just once. Together, the top ten hold about 2.5% of the sample.

CDR1 is given as LGHNA and CDR2 as YNFKEQ, both from the germline V gene. V has 3 bases trimmed and J has 7 bases trimmed; junction bases matching no gene number 11. The CDR3 contains 16 residues, cysteine and phenylalanine counted. Only the CDR3 region is kept as DNA, spanning 48 bases read in frame from base 1. Broad study findings and their caveats: The amount of clinical and demographic metadata varied by source and participant and was provided uncurated.

One collaborating source in Seattle enrolled patients during active infection and followed them longitudinally through the course of disease. Collaborating institutions collected whole blood in K2EDTA tubes following their own protocols. For TCRbeta analysis, collaborator samples were shipped as frozen whole blood, as isolated PBMCs, or as DNA extracted from either sample type. The rearrangement joined TRBV4-2 to TRBJ2-1; TRBD1 fits 8 bases in the junction. Sequenced material: peripheral blood. The receptor comes from a man aged 30 to 39 with COVID-19, enrolled during active disease. The CDR3 corresponds to CASSHTGGSLRNEQFF. The DNA reads as follows: TGTGCCAGCAGCCACACAGGGGGGTCACTTAGGAATGAGCAGTTCTTC.